Listed here is a single T cell receptor beta chain. Its antigen is unidentified. This specimen belongs to a study of blood T cells in healthy people across ages. Study results and limitations: Estimates based on one million T cells were treated as lower bounds.

Trimming shortened V by 3 bases and J by 0 bases, and 8 bases separated the two germline ends. This CDR3 comprises 14 residues. With a J-beta primer mix and a sample-barcoded 5' primer, a second PCR ran roughly 7 to 11 cycles. TCRdb reanalysed the 5' RACE reads using MiXCR and keeps one entry per CDR3 protein. Of about 780,000 distinct CDR3 sequences in the sample, about half were seen once. The specimen was blood. The V gene is TRBV12-3 or TRBV12-4, the J gene TRBJ1-2; D is undetermined. This clonotype was obtained from a man older than 75 in good health. The CDR3 region has the DNA TGTGCCAGCAGTTTCTCTCGACCTAACTATGGCTACACCTTC. It is translated as CASSFSRPNYGYTF.